Reported below is one TCR beta chain. The antigen is unknown. This sample was included in a study of CD8+CD57+ T cells in acquired aplastic anemia. Study-level background: Average DNA yield from sorted CD4+ and CD8+ cells was approximately 3 ug.

V shed 5 bases and J 3 bases; nucleotides not matched to a gene: 13. Germline CDR1 and CDR2: SGHVS and FNYEAQ. CDR3 length equals 17 residues. According to the study, genomic DNA was the template for TCR beta VDJ and CDR3 profiling. TCRdb redid the calling of the reads with MiXCR, one entry per CDR3 protein. The sample has over 150,000 distinct CDR3 sequences; 50% to 65% are singletons. General observations from the study: Patients and controls were not found to differ significantly in CD8+ Simpson's diversity.

Whoever was chosen for sequencing had shown CD8+CD57+ cell expansion by flow cytometry. The sequence was collected from a human donor with aplastic anemia. Input material: sorted CD4+, CD8+, or CD8+CD57+ T cells (not recorded which) from PBMCs. The V gene is TRBV7-6, the J gene TRBJ1-5, with TRBD1 matching 7 bases. CDR3 in DNA: TGTGCCAGCAGCCGATTCCGGGACAGCCCCCCCAATCAGCCCCAGCATTTT. This translates into CASSRFRDSPPNQPQHF.